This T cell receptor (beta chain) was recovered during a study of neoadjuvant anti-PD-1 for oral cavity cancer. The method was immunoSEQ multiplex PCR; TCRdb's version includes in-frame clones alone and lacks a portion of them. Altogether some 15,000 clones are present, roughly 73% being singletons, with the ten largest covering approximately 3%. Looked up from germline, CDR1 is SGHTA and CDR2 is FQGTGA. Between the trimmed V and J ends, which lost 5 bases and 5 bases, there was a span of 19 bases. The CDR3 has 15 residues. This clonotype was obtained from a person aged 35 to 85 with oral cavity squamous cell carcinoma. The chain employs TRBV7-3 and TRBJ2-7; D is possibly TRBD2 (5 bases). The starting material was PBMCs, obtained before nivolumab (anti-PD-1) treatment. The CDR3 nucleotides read TGTGCCAGCAGCGGTGCCGGCGCGGGTGTAAACGAGCAGTACTTC. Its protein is CASSGAGAGVNEQYF. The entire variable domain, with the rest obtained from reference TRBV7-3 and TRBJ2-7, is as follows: GAGVSQTPSNKVTEKGKYVELRCDPISGHTALYWYRQSLGQGPEFLIYFQGTGAADDSGLPNDRFFAVRPEGSVSTLKIQRTERGDSAVYLCASSGAGAGVNEQYFGPGTRLTVT.